There are many counts of the clone carrying this TCR beta chain. Its matching antigen is unknown. Library construction for TCR beta used iRepertoire HTBI primers and Arm-PCR of CDR3 regions. Each CDR3 protein gets one entry after TCRdb re-called the multiplex PCR reads with MiXCR. The sample shows 200,000 to 250,000 distinct CDR3 sequences, over 20% of them seen only once. V gave up 6 bases and J gave up 7 bases, with 15 bases separating them. CDR3 length: 13 residues. This sample was included in a study of regulatory T cells in long-lasting Graves disease. Study results and limitations: Results may be inaccurate due to the small sample size.

Time point meaning: newly diagnosed GD, antithyroid drugs for less than 3 months. Scientists built the TCR library using RNA that was extracted from PBMCs. The specimen was peripheral blood mononuclear cells (PBMCs), collected at new diagnosis, from a patient treated with antithyroid drugs. The chain employs TRBV12-3 or TRBV12-4 and TRBJ1-2; perhaps TRBD1 as D (6 bases). The source is a female donor with Graves disease. The CDR3 DNA is TGTGCCAGCAGCTTGGACAGTCGAAGTGGCTACACCTTC. Translating gives CASSLDSRSGYTF.